A single sample gave rise to the 5 T cell receptor beta chains below, sequenced in a study of regulatory T cells in long-lasting Graves disease. As to time point: newly diagnosed GD, antithyroid drugs for less than 3 months. PBMC-extracted RNA yielded the TCR library. Investigators prepared the TCR beta libraries by applying iRepertoire HTBI primers and Arm-PCR of CDR3 regions. In TCRdb, the multiplex PCR reads were re-called with MiXCR into one record per CDR3 protein. The table lists around 330,000 distinct CDR3 sequences, 15% to 20% of them singletons. The specimen was peripheral blood mononuclear cells (PBMCs), collected at new diagnosis, from a patient treated with antithyroid drugs. These receptors all stem from a female donor with Graves disease.

This sequence joins TRBV7-2 and TRBJ2-5, with 11 bases that match TRBD1. The CDR3 sequence is 17 residues long. V lost 4 bases and J lost 4; bases outside the gene matches: 11. Germline assignment: CDR1 SGHTA and CDR2 FQGNSA. CDR3 sequence reads: CASSSTGQGELRETQYF. In DNA form, the CDR3 reads TGTGCCAGCAGCTCGACGGGACAGGGGGAGCTTCGAGAGACCCAGTACTTC.

This clonotype turned up a few times. The V and J genes are TRBV10-1 and TRBJ1-5, with D unclear. V was shortened by 2 bases and J by 1 base, with 3 bases between the two germline ends. The CDR3 loop spans 13 amino acids. CDR1 is WNHNN, CDR2 SYGVQD, per germline (reference sequence). The CDR3 bases are TGCGCCAGCAGTGAGACAAGCAATCAGCCCCAGCATTTT. This encodes CASSETSNQPQHF.

J is TRBJ2-2 and V is TRBV20-1; 8 nucleotides line up with TRBD1. Trimming took 0 bases from V and 1 from J; bases not matched to a gene: 4. This CDR3 has 16 amino acids. The germline CDR1 and CDR2 sequences are DFQATT and SNEGSKA (reference sequence). CDR3 protein: CSAREVGQENTGELFF. The CDR3, as DNA: TGCAGTGCTAGAGAAGTGGGACAGGAGAACACCGGGGAGCTGTTTTTT.

This clonotype has a count of ten or more. The CDR3 bases are TGTGCCAGCAGCTTAAACCGGGATTTTAACACTGAAGCTTTCTTT. Its protein is CASSLNRDFNTEAFF. This chain joins TRBV11-3 and TRBJ1-1; no firm D call. CDR1 and CDR2 (germline): SGHNT, YENEEA. Trimming left V 2 bases short and J 2 bases short, with 12 bases between. The CDR3 has 15 amino acids.

This clonotype showed up just a few times. V is TRBV18 and J is TRBJ1-1; maybe TRBD1 (5 bases). Germline V gene lookup returns CDR1 KGHSH and CDR2 LQKENI. With 0 bases removed from V and 4 bases from J, the gap between germline ends came to 9 bases. The CDR3 loop spans 14 amino acids. The CDR3 loop is CASSPPQGTTEAFF. DNA for the CDR3: TGTGCCAGCTCACCACCGCAGGGAACCACTGAAGCTTTCTTT.